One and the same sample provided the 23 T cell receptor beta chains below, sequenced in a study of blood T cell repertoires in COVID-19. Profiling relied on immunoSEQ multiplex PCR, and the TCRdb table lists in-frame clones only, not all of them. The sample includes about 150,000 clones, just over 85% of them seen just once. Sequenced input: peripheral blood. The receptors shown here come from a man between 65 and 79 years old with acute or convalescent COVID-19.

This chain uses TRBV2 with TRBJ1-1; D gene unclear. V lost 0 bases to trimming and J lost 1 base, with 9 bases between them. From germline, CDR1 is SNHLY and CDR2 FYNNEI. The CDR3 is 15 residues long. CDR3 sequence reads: CASSEARGRNTEAFF. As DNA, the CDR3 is TGTGCCAGCAGTGAAGCAAGAGGCAGGAACACTGAAGCTTTCTTT.

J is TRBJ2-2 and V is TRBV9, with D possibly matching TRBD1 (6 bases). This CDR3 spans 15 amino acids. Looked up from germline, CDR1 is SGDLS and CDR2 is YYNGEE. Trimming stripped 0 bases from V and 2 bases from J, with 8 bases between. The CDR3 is CASSVGGLNTGELFF. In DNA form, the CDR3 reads TGTGCCAGCAGCGTAGGGGGGCTCAACACCGGGGAGCTGTTTTTT.

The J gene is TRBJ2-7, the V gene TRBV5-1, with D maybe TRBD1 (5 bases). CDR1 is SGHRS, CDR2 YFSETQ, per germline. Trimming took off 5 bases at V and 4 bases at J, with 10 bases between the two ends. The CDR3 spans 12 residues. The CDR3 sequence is CASSLGAYEQYF. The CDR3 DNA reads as TGCGCCAGCAGTCTTGGGGCATACGAGCAGTACTTC.

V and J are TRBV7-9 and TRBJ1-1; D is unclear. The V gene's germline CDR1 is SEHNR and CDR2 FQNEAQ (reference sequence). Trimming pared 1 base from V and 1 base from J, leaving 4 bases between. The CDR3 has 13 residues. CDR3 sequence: CASSLVANTEAFF. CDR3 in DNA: TGTGCCAGCAGCTTAGTAGCGAACACTGAAGCTTTCTTT.

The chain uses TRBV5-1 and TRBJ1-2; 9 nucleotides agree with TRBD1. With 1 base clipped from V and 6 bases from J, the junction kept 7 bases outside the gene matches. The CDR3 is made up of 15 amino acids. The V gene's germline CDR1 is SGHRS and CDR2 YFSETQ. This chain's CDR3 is CASSLTGGESNGYTF. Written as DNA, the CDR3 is TGCGCCAGCAGCTTGACAGGGGGCGAATCGAATGGCTACACCTTC.

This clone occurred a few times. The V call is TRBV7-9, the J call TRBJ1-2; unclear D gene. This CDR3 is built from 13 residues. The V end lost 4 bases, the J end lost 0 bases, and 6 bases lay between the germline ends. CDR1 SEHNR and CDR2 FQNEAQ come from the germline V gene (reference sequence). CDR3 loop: CASSSDTNYGYTF. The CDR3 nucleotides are TGTGCCAGCAGCTCAGACACTAACTATGGCTACACCTTC.

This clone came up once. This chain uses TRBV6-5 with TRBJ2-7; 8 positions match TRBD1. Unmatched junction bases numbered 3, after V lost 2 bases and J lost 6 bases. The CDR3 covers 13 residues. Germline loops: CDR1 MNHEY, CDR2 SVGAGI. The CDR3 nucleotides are TGTGCCAGCAGTTACCCAGGGGGCCGCGAGCAGTACTTC. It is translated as CASSYPGGREQYF.

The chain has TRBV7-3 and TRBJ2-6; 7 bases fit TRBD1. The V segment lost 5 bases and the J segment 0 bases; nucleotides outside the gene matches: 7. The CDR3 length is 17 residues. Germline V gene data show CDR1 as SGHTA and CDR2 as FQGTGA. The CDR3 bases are TGTGCCAGCAGCACCGGACAGGCCCTCTCTGGGGCCAACGTCCTGACTTTC. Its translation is CASSTGQALSGANVLTF.

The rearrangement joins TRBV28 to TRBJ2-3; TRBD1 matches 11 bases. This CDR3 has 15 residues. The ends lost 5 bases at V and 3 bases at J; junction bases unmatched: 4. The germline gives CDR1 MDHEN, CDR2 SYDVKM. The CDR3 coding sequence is TGTGCCAGCAGTGCAGGGACAGGGGGGACAGATACGCAGTATTTT. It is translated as CASSAGTGGTDTQYF.

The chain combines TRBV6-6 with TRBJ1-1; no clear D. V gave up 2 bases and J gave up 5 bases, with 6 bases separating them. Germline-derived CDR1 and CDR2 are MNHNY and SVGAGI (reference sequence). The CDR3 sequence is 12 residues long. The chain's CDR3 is CASSYEGTEAFF. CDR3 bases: TGTGCCAGCAGTTACGAGGGTACTGAAGCTTTCTTT.

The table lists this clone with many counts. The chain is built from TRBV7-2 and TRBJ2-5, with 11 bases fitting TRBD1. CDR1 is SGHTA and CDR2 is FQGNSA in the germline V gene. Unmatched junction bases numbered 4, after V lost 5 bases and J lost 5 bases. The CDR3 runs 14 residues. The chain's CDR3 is CASSEDRGRETQYF. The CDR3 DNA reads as TGTGCCAGCAGCGAGGACAGGGGGCGGGAGACCCAGTACTTC.

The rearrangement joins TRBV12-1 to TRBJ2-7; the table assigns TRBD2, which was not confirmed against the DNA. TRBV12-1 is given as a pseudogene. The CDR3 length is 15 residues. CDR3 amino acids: CASSVDGLAGGPQYF. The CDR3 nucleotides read TGTGCCAGCAGCGTGGACGGACTAGCGGGAGGGCCGCAGTACTTC.

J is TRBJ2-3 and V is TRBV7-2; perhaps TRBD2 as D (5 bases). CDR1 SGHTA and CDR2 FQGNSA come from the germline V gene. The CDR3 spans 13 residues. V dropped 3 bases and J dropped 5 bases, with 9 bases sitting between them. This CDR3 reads CASSFHSGDTQYF. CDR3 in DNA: TGTGCCAGCAGCTTCCACAGCGGAGATACGCAGTATTTT.

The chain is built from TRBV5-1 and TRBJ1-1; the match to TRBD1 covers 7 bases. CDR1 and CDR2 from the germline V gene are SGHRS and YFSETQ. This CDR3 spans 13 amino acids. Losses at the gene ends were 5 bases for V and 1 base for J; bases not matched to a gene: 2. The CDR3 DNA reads TGCGCCAGCAGGGCAGGGGGGAACACTGAAGCTTTCTTT. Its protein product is CASRAGGNTEAFF.

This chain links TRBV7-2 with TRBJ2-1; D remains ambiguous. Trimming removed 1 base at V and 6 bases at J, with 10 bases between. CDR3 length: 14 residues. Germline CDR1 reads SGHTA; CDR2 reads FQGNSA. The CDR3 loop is CASSLDPPGNEQFF. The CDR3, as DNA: TGTGCCAGCAGCTTAGACCCGCCCGGCAATGAGCAGTTCTTC.

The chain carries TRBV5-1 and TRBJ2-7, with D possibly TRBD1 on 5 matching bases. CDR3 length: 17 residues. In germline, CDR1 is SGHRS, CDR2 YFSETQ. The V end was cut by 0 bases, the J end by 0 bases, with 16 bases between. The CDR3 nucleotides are TGCGCCAGCAGCTTGGCTCAGGGATGGGTCAGCTCCTACGAGCAGTACTTC. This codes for CASSLAQGWVSSYEQYF.

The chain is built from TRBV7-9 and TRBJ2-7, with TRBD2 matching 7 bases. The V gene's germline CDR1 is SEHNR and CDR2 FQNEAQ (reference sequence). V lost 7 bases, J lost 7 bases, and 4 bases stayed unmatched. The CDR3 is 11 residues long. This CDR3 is CASTIGGEQYF. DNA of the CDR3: TGTGCCAGCACCATCGGGGGGGAGCAGTACTTC.

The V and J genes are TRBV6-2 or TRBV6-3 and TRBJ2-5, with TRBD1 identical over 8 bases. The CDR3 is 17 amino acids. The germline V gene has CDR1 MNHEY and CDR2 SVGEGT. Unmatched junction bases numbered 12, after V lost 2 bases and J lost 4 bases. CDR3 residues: CASSYGGPRGHVETQYF. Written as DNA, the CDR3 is TGTGCCAGCAGTTACGGAGGCCCCAGGGGGCATGTAGAGACCCAGTACTTC.

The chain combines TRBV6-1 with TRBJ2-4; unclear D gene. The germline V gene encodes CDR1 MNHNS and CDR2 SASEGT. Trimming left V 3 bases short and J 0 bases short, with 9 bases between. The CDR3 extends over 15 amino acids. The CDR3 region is CASSEAALAKNIQYF. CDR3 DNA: TGTGCCAGCAGTGAGGCGGCCCTAGCCAAAAACATTCAGTACTTC.

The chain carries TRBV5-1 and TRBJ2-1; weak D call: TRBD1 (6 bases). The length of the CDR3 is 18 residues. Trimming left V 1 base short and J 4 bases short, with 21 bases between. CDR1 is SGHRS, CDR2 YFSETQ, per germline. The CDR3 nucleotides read TGCGCCAGCAGCTTGACTCCTACAGGGCAGATTCCTTACAATGAGCAGTTCTTC. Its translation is CASSLTPTGQIPYNEQFF.

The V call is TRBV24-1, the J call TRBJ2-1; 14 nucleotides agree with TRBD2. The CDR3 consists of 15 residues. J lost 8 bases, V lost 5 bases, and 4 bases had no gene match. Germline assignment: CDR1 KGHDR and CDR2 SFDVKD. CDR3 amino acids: CATSGGTSGSDEQFF. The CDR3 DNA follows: TGTGCCACCAGTGGTGGGACTAGCGGGAGCGATGAGCAGTTCTTC.

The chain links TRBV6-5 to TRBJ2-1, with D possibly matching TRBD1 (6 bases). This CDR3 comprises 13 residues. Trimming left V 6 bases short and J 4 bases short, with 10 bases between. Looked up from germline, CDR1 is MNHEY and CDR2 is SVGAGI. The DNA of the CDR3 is TGTGCCAGCAGAGCTAGGGGGTACAATGAGCAGTTCTTC. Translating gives CASRARGYNEQFF.

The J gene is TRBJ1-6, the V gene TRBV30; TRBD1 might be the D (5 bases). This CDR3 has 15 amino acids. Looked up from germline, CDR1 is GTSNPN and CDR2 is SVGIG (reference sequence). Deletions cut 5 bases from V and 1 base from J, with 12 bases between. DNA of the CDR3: TGTGCCTGGGGAACGGGGGTGTCCTATAATTCACCCCTCCACTTT. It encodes CAWGTGVSYNSPLHF.